Detailed here is one T cell receptor (beta chain). Its antigen target is currently unknown. Qualities for individual bases were not recorded, and no much larger clone is one base off. Deletion took 5 bases off V and 5 bases off J, with a span of 13 bases between the germline ends. Based on the germline V gene, the CDR1 and CDR2 sequences are KGHSH and LQKENI. Including the terminal cysteine and phenylalanine, the CDR3 comprises 13 residues. CDR3 DNA is the only sequence kept; it has 39 bases, read in frame from the first base. The donors were healthy, HIV-negative adults who had no recently reported acute infections or vaccinations. Every donor was a Caucasian adult living in Nashville, Tennessee, USA. Magnetic negative selection was used to enrich CD4+ T cells, after which naive cells were positively selected on CD45RA and the negative fraction became the memory subset. Blood was obtained by leukapheresis, after which PBMCs were separated by Ficoll-Histopaque density gradient centrifugation and cryopreserved in liquid nitrogen vapor phase. Purity and quantity of every magnetically sorted T cell population were checked by analytical flow cytometry. Genomic DNA was isolated from every sorted fraction and measured by UV absorbance on a Nanodrop 2000c.

This specimen comes from a study of shared clonotypes between healthy human individuals (TCRdb year 2020). Notes on the research overall: Three men and two women, aged 18 to 49 years, made up the cohort. Per donor, three plates each were used for CD4 naive and CD4 memory, two for CD8 naive, and one for CD8 memory. To estimate repertoire size and how much clonotypes are shared between individuals, the study performed deep sequencing of blood TCR repertoires from about five healthy adults. Different laboratories and diverse techniques were used to prepare libraries and sequence TCR repertoires, to increase sequencing depth and limit assay-specific biases. Between about 0.8 and 8.9 billion PBMCs per donor were obtained by leukapheresis.

Using the deep immunoSEQ assay, multiplex PCR amplified TCR CDR3 regions from genomic DNA. Extracted genomic DNA from each cell subset was distributed evenly across all wells of several immunoSEQ 96-well plates, and each plate was treated as a replicate. Each replicate PCR for sorted subsets received around 210 ng genomic DNA, equal to tens of thousands of T cell genomes. The purified libraries were quantified using a Qubit 3.0 fluorometer, sized with a Bioanalyzer 2100, and then quantified again using the KAPA Library Quantification kit. Every immunoSEQ 96-well plate was sequenced on a separate single-read 150-cycle Illumina NextSeq 550 flow cell. On the study's bioinformatics: The immunoSEQ output contained only junctional sequences without quality scores, so filtering could not match that applied to full-length reads. To assign V/J genes and CDR3, sequences were annotated against IMGT germline references using PyIR, a Python wrapper for IgBLAST v1.9. Reads with weak V/J assignments (E-value above 1e-6), missing CDR3, stop codons, out-of-frame junctions, or ambiguous translated residues were removed. V3J clonotypes were defined as sequences sharing an identical inferred V gene, J gene, and CDR3 amino acid sequence. Percentage overlap between repertoires was calculated by dividing the number of shared unique clonotypes by the size of the smaller repertoire. Repertoire richness was assessed with RTK rarefaction, the Chao1 estimator, and Recon v2.1 estimates of unobserved clonotypes. OLGA was used to compute generation probabilities for all TCRbeta clonotypes that the gDNA method yielded from four donors. Imported from immuneACCESS, the table was reduced by TCRdb to in-frame sequences with V and J called. These copies leave out some clones; in studies compared against another copy, an unresolved V gene accounts for under half, and the cause of the remainder is not known. That table is the source of V, J and clone size, and D and trimming were worked out from the DNA. The sample data list roughly 2.5 million clones, and approximately 90% of these were observed just once. Jointly, the top ten make up roughly 0.14% of the sample.

Study-wide conclusions, independent of this receptor: Compared with non-shared clonotypes, the clonotypes found in all four sorted-subset donors had higher generation probabilities. Larger estimated clonotype richness was generally found for naive subsets than for memory subsets. Because the study included only a small number of donors, the genetic and exposure-history diversity represented was limited. Rarefaction of sorted-subset datasets indicated incomplete sequencing despite the large sequencing depth. Sharing across several donors was observed for about 5% of naive CD4, less than 4% of naive CD8, over 2% of memory CD4, and around 0.4% of memory CD8 clonotypes. Pairwise subsampling indicated that sequencing depth was expected to affect the degree of clonotype sharing among donors. Only blood was sampled, and tissue TCR repertoires likely differ from those in blood.

This sequence was found in a man between 18 and 29 years old in good health. Sequencing input: naive CD4+ T cells sorted from blood. Per the publication, the cell subset or site label means: CD45RA+ positively selected. Recombination linked TRBV18 to TRBJ2-7; the D segment is perhaps TRBD1 or TRBD2, each sharing 6 matched bases. The DNA sequence is as follows: TGTGCCAGCTCAGAAGCAGGGGAGGACGAGCAGTACTTC. It codes for CASSEAGEDEQYF.